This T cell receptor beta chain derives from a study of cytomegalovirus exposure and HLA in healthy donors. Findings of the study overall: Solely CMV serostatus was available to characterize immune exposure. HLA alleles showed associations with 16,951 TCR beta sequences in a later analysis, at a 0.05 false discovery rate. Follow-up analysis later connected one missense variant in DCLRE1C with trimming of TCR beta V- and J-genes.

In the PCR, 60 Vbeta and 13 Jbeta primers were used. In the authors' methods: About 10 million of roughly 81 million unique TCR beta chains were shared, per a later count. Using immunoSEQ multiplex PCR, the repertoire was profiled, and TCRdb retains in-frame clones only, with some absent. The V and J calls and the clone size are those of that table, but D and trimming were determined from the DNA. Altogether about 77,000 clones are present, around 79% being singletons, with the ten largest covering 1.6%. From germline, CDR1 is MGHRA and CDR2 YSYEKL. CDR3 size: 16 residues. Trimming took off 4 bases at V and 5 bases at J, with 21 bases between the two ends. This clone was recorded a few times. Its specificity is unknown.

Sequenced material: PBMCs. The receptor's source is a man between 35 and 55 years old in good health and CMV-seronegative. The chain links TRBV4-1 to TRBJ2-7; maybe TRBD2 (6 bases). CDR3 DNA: TGCGCCAGCAGCCCAGCCAGACTAGTAAGGGGCCACGAGCAGTACTTC. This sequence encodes CASSPARLVRGHEQYF.